A selection of T cell receptor beta chains follows, all from one sample in a study of Ad26.COV2.S vaccination and SARS-CoV-2 variants. Sequencing was performed with immunoSEQ multiplex PCR; in TCRdb, only in-frame clones are kept and a portion is missing. The table shows about 320,000 clones, with about 82% occurring only once. Here the sequenced sample was peripheral blood, taken in a trial of Ad26.COV2.S vaccine versus placebo. These receptors were obtained from a person between 18 and 60 years old who received the Ad26.COV2.S COVID-19 vaccine or a placebo. The conserved cysteine and the conserved F or W are not part of the CDR3 here. The order of the fields is V gene, J gene, CDR3 protein.

V gene: TRBV2; J gene: TRBJ2-5; CDR3 protein: ASSRGQLQETQY
V gene: TRBV19; J gene: TRBJ1-5; CDR3 protein: ASSQGTYRNQPQH
V gene: TRBV19; J gene: TRBJ2-7; CDR3 protein: ASSMGRVRDEQY
V gene: TRBV12-3/TRBV12-4; J gene: TRBJ2-3; CDR3 protein: ASRDTGSDTQY
V gene: TRBV15; J gene: TRBJ2-3; CDR3 protein: ATSRDQGLAGAKY
V gene: TRBV11-2; J gene: TRBJ2-4; CDR3 protein: ASSLDSDHQVAKNIQY
V gene: TRBV12-5; J gene: TRBJ2-1; CDR3 protein: ASGLATPRDSNEQF
V gene: TRBV19; J gene: TRBJ1-2; CDR3 protein: ASSRQGANYGYT
V gene: TRBV6-6; J gene: TRBJ2-1; CDR3 protein: ASSQTSGGPHNEQF
V gene: TRBV5-1; J gene: TRBJ2-3; CDR3 protein: ASSRGPERGSADTQY
V gene: TRBV18; J gene: TRBJ1-1; CDR3 protein: ASSPTGMNTEAF
V gene: TRBV3-1/TRBV3-2; J gene: TRBJ2-3; CDR3 protein: ASSQFHSGPPTDTQY
V gene: TRBV7-3; J gene: TRBJ2-4; CDR3 protein: ASSRLAGNIQY
V gene: TRBV6-2/TRBV6-3; J gene: TRBJ1-3; CDR3 protein: ASSRLDSSSGNTIY
V gene: TRBV13; J gene: TRBJ1-1; CDR3 protein: ASSFGWNTEAF
V gene: TRBV7-9; J gene: TRBJ1-3; CDR3 protein: ASSLRVYSGNTIY
V gene: TRBV27; J gene: TRBJ2-1; CDR3 protein: ATTLGGLAGFSSYNEQF
V gene: TRBV5-1; J gene: TRBJ1-4; CDR3 protein: ASSRAPATNEKLF
V gene: TRBV16; J gene: TRBJ1-2; CDR3 protein: ASSQSTVGYGYT
V gene: TRBV19; J gene: TRBJ1-1; CDR3 protein: ASSIGWTGAIRGLMNTEAF
V gene: TRBV7-2; J gene: TRBJ1-3; CDR3 protein: ASSLGRRGYSGNTIY
V gene: TRBV19; J gene: TRBJ1-2; CDR3 protein: ASRRDRDYGYT
V gene: TRBV5-4; J gene: TRBJ2-1; CDR3 protein: ASSLLRGGGDYNEQF
V gene: TRBV7-2; J gene: TRBJ2-7; CDR3 protein: ASSLSQPPPYEQY
V gene: TRBV24-1; J gene: TRBJ2-1; CDR3 protein: ATTLPGLRGEQF
V gene: TRBV7-9; J gene: TRBJ2-1; CDR3 protein: ASSFKITGTEFDNEQF
V gene: TRBV15; J gene: TRBJ1-6; CDR3 protein: ATGDSYNSPLH
V gene: TRBV19; J gene: TRBJ1-1; CDR3 protein: ASRGRGNTEAF
V gene: TRBV5-1; J gene: TRBJ1-4; CDR3 protein: ASSQGQGNEKLF
V gene: TRBV10-2; J gene: TRBJ1-5; CDR3 protein: ASSESGQGVGSQPQH
V gene: TRBV25-1; J gene: TRBJ1-1; CDR3 protein: ASSEMDSTSEAF
V gene: TRBV6-5; J gene: TRBJ1-3; CDR3 protein: ATRGGGGNTIY
V gene: TRBV5-4; J gene: TRBJ1-1; CDR3 protein: ASSPRDRDTEAF
V gene: TRBV6-5; J gene: TRBJ1-5; CDR3 protein: ASSWTGTNNQPQH
V gene: TRBV5-1; J gene: TRBJ1-4; CDR3 protein: ASSKTDRANEKLF
V gene: TRBV4-2; J gene: TRBJ1-2; CDR3 protein: ASSQDRGRENYGYT
V gene: TRBV5-5; J gene: TRBJ2-7; CDR3 protein: ASSTQGQGVHEQY